The clone carrying this T cell receptor (beta chain) has only a few counts. This record belongs to a study of cytomegalovirus exposure and HLA in healthy donors. The CDR3 covers 14 residues. The ends were cut back, 4 bases at V and 0 bases at J, with 7 bases in the middle. In germline, CDR1 is SGHRS, CDR2 YFSETQ. Use of 60 Vbeta and 13 Jbeta primers characterized the PCR. Assay used: immunoSEQ multiplex PCR; TCRdb lists only in-frame clones, some missing. Of 52,000 or so clones in the sample, roughly 74% were seen once. Input material: PBMCs. The source of this sequence is a female donor in good health and CMV-seronegative. The rearrangement joins TRBV5-1 to TRBJ1-4, with D perhaps matching TRBD1 (5 bases). CDR3 protein: CASSLRATNEKLFF. The CDR3, as DNA: TGCGCCAGCAGCCTCAGGGCAACTAATGAAAAACTGTTTTTT.